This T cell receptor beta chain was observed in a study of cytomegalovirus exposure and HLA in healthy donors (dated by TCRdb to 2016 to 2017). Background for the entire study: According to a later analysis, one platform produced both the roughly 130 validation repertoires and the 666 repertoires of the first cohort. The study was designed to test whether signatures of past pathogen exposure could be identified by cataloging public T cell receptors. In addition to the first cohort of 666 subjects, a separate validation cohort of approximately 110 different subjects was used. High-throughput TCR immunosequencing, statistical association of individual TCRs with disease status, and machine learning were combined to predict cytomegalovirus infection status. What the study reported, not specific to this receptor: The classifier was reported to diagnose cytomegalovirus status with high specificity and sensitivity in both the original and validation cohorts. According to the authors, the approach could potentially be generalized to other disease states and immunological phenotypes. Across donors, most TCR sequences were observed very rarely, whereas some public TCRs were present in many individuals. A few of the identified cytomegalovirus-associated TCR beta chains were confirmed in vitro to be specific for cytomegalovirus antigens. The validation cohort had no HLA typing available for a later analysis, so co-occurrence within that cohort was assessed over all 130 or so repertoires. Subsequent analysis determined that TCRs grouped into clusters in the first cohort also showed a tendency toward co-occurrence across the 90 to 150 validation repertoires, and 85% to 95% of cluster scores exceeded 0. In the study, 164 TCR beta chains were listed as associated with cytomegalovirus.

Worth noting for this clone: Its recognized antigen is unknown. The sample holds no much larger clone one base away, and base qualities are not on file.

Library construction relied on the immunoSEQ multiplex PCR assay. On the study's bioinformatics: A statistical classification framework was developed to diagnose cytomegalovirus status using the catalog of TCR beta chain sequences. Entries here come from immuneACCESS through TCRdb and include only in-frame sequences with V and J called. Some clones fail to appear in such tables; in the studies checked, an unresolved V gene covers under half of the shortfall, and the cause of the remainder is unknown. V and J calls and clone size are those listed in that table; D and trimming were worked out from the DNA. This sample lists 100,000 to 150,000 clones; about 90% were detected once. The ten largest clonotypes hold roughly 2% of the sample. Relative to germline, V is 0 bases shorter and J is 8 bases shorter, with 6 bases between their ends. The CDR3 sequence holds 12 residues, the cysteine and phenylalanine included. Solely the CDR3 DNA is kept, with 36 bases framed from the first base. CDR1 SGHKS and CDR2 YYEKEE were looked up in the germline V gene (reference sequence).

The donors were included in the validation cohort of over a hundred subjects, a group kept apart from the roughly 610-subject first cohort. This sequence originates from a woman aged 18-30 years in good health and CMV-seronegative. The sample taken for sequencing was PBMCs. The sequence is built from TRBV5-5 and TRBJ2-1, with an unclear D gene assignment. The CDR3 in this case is CASSLGRDEQFF. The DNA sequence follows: TGTGCCAGCAGCTTGGGCCGAGATGAGCAGTTCTTC.